A single T cell receptor beta chain is shown here with its context. The antigen this receptor binds is unknown. No base qualities exist here, and no much larger clone lies one base off it. TCR CDR3 regions were amplified from genomic DNA by multiplex PCR using the deep immunoSEQ assay. Genomic DNA extracted from each cell subset was distributed evenly over all wells of several immunoSEQ 96-well plates, and each plate served as one replicate. For sorted subsets, each replicate PCR was loaded with 150 to 250 ng genomic DNA, equivalent to about 30,000 T cell genomes. The purified libraries were quantified using a Qubit 3.0 fluorometer, sized with a Bioanalyzer 2100, and then quantified again using the KAPA Library Quantification kit. Every immunoSEQ 96-well plate was sequenced on a dedicated single-read 150-cycle Illumina NextSeq 550 flow cell. Concerning the study's data processing: Because the immunoSEQ output held only junctional sequences and lacked quality scores, the filtering could not match the filtering applied to full-length reads. To assign V/J genes and CDR3, sequences were annotated using PyIR, a Python wrapper for IgBLAST v1.9, with IMGT germline references. Reads were removed for weak V/J assignments (E-value above 1e-6), missing CDR3, stop codons, out-of-frame junctions, or ambiguous translated residues. V3J clonotypes were defined as sequences sharing an identical inferred V gene, J gene, and CDR3 amino acid sequence. To compute the percentage overlap between repertoires, the number of shared unique clonotypes was divided by the size of the smaller repertoire. Richness of each repertoire was evaluated using RTK rarefaction, the Chao1 estimator, and Recon v2.1 estimates of unobserved clonotypes. OLGA was used to compute generation probabilities for all TCRbeta clonotypes that the gDNA method yielded from a handful of donors. Imported from immuneACCESS, the table was reduced by TCRdb to in-frame sequences with V and J called. These copies leave out some clones; in studies compared against another copy, an unresolved V gene accounts for under half, and the cause of the remainder is not known. V and J calls plus clone size are reproduced from that table; the DNA served to infer D and trimming. The sample records over 2 million clones, around 95% of which are singletons. In total, the top ten clones hold roughly 0.13% of the sample.

These data come from a study of shared clonotypes between healthy human individuals (dated by TCRdb to about 2020). Regarding the research as a whole: Three men and a couple of women, aged 18 to 49 years, made up the cohort. Different laboratories and diverse techniques were used to prepare libraries and sequence TCR repertoires, to increase sequencing depth and limit assay-specific biases. Each donor's leukapheresis produced roughly between roughly 0.85 and 10 billion PBMCs. For each donor, three plates each were used for CD4 naive and CD4 memory, two plates were used for CD8 naive, and one plate was used for CD8 memory. Blood TCR repertoires of about 5 healthy adults were deeply sequenced to estimate repertoire size and the extent of clonotype sharing between individuals. Broad study findings and their caveats: The genetic and exposure-history diversity represented was limited by the small number of donors. Rarefaction of sorted-subset datasets indicated incomplete sequencing despite the large sequencing depth. Roughly 5% of naive CD4, approximately 3.7% of naive CD8, roughly 2.5% of memory CD4, and about 0.4% of memory CD8 clonotypes were shared across a few donors. Sampling was restricted to blood, and TCR repertoires in tissues likely differ from the TCR repertoires found in blood. Clonotypes shared by all four sorted-subset donors showed higher generation probabilities than non-shared clonotypes. Naive subsets generally had larger estimated clonotype richness than memory subsets did. Pairwise subsampling led to the expectation that sequencing depth would affect the degree of clonotype sharing among donors.

Spanning cysteine to phenylalanine, the CDR3 consists of 15 amino acids. The retained sequence is limited to the CDR3, 45 bases, with the frame set at the first base. The V end loses 4 bases and the J end loses 4 bases, and a stretch of 13 bases separates them. The germline V gene encodes CDR1 SNHLY and CDR2 FYNNEI. Healthy HIV-negative adults with no recently reported acute infections or vaccinations were included as donors. Every donor was a Caucasian adult living in Nashville, Tennessee, USA. CD4+ T cells were enriched by magnetic negative selection, after which naive cells were positively selected on CD45RA and the negative fraction was taken as the memory subset. After blood collection by leukapheresis, PBMCs were isolated using Ficoll-Histopaque density gradient centrifugation and then cryopreserved in the vapor phase of liquid nitrogen. Analytical flow cytometry was used to check the purity and quantity of each magnetically sorted T cell population. From each sorted fraction, genomic DNA was isolated and quantified by UV absorbance on a Nanodrop 2000c.

The receptor was derived from a man younger than 30 in good health. Sequencing input: naive CD4+ T cells sorted from blood. This specimen's cell subset or site label, interpreted: CD45RA+ positively selected. Here the chain combines TRBV2 and TRBJ2-2; TRBD1 is a weak D gene call, 5 bases matching. The DNA sequence is given as TGTGCCAGCAGTGGGACCAGGGCGGCCACCGGGGAGCTGTTTTTT. Translated, it reads CASSGTRAATGELFF.